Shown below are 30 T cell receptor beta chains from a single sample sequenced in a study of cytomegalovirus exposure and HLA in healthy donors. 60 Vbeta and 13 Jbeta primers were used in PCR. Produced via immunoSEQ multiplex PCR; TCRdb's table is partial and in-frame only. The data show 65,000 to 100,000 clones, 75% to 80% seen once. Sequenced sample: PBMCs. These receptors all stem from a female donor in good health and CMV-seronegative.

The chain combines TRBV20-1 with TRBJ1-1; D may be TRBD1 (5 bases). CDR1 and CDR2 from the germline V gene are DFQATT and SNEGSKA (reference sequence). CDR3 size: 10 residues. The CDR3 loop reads CRAGRAEAFF. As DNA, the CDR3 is TGCAGGGCAGGGAGGGCTGAAGCTTTCTTT.

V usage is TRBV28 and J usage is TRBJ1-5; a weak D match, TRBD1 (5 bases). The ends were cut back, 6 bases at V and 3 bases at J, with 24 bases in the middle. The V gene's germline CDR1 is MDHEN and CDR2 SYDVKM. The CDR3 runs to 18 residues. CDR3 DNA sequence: TGTGCCAGCAGGATTGTTACATACGGGGGGGAAACCAATCAGCCCCAGCATTTT. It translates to CASRIVTYGGETNQPQHF.

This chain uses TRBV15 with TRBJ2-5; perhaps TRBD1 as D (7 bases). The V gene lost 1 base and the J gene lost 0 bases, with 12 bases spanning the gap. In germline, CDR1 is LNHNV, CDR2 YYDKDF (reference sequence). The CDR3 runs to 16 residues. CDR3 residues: CATSRAAGGYQETQYF. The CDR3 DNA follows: TGTGCCACCAGCAGAGCGGCAGGGGGGTACCAAGAGACCCAGTACTTC.

The CDR3 DNA is TGTGCCAGCAGTGAATGGGGCGCCGGGGCCAACGTCCTGACTTTC. Translating it yields CASSEWGAGANVLTF. The chain uses TRBV25-1 and TRBJ2-6; D is possibly TRBD1 (5 bases). CDR1 is MGHDK, CDR2 SYGVNS, per germline. CDR3 length equals 15 residues. Trimming shortened V by 1 base and J by 4 bases, and 8 bases separated the two germline ends.

This chain's CDR3 is CASSPSGLAGSRAGELFF. The CDR3 nucleotides are TGTGCCAGCAGCCCGTCGGGACTAGCGGGGTCTCGAGCCGGGGAGCTGTTTTTT. The chain uses TRBV7-2 and TRBJ2-2, with 13 bases aligning to TRBD2. The CDR3 covers 18 residues. Trimming took 5 bases from V and 6 from J; bases not matched to a gene: 12. Per the germline V gene, CDR1 is SGHTA and CDR2 is FQGNSA.

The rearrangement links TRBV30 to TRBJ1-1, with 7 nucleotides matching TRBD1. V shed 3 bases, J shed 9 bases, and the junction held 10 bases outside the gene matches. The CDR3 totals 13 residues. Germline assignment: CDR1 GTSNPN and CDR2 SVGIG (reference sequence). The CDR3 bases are TGTGCCTGGAGCCCTGACAGGGCGCTCCAAGCTTTCTTT. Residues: CAWSPDRALQAFF.

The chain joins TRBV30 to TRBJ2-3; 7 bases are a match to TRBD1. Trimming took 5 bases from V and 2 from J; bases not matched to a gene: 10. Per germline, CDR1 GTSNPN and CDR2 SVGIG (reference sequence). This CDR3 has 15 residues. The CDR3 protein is CAWDPGQQLTDTQYF. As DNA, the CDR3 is TGTGCCTGGGACCCGGGACAGCAACTCACAGATACGCAGTATTTT.

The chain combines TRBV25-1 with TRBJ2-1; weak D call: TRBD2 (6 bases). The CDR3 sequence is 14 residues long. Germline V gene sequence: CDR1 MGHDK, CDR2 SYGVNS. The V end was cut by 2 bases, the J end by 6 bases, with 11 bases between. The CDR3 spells CASSEPGSVNEQFF. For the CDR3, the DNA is TGTGCCAGCAGTGAACCCGGGAGTGTCAATGAGCAGTTCTTC.

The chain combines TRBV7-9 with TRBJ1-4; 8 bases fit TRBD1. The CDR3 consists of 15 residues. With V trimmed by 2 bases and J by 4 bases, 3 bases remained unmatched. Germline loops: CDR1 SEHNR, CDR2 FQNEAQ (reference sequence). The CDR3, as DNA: TGTGCCAGCAGCTTATCAGGGGGCCTTAATGAAAAACTGTTTTTT. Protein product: CASSLSGGLNEKLFF.

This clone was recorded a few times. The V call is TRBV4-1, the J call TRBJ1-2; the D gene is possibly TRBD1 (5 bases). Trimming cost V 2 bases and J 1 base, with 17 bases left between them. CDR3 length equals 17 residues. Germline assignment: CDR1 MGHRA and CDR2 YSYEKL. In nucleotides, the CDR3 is TGCGCCAGCAGCCAACCTCACATCCCGGGACTTAACTATGGCTACACCTTC. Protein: CASSQPHIPGLNYGYTF.

The CDR3 protein is CASSIHRNTGELFF. The CDR3 coding sequence is TGTGCCAGTAGTATCCACAGGAACACCGGGGAGCTGTTTTTT. The rearrangement joins TRBV19 to TRBJ2-2; D gene ambiguous. The V gene lost 3 bases and the J gene lost 1 base, with 6 bases spanning the gap. The CDR3 runs to 14 residues. Looked up from germline, CDR1 is LNHDA and CDR2 is SQIVND (reference sequence). The whole variable domain, filled in from reference TRBV19 and TRBJ2-2, reads DGGITQSPKYLFRKEGQNVTLSCEQNLNHDAMYWYRQDPGQGLRLIYYSQIVNDFQKGDIAEGYSVSREKKESFPLTVTSAQKNPTAFYLCASSIHRNTGELFFGEGSRLTVL.

As DNA, the CDR3 is TGCGCCAGCAGCTTTTCGCTAGCGGGAGCCGGGGAGCTGTTTTTT. Translated: CASSFSLAGAGELFF. The chain employs TRBV5-1 and TRBJ2-2; 10 nucleotides agree with TRBD2. This CDR3 spans 15 amino acids. The germline gives CDR1 SGHRS, CDR2 YFSETQ. The V and J ends lost 2 bases and 6 bases, in that order; junction bases with no gene match: 4.

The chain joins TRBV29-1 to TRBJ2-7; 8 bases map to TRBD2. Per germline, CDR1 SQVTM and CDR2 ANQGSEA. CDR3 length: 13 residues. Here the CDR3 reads CSIHSGASYEQYF. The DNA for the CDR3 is TGCTCGATCCATAGCGGGGCTTCCTACGAGCAGTACTTC.

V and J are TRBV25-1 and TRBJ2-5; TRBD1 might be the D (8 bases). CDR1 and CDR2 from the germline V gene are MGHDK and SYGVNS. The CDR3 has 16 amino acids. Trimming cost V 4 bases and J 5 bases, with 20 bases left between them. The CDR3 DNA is TGTGCCAGCAGTGGTTCCTACAGGGGGAGGGATGAGACCCAGTACTTC. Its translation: CASSGSYRGRDETQYF. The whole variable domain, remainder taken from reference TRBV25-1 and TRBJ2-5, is EADIYQTPRYLVIGTGKKITLECSQTMGHDKMYWYQQDPGMELHLIHYSYGVNSTEKGDLSSESTVSRIRTEHFPLTLESARPSHTSQYLCASSGSYRGRDETQYFGPGTRLLVL.

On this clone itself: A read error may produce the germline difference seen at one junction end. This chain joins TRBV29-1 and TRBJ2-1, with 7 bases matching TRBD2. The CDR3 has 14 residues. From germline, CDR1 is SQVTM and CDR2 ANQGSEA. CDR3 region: CSIDGLADYNEQFF. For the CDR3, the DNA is TGCAGCATTGATGGGCTAGCGGATTACAATGAGCAGTTCTTC.

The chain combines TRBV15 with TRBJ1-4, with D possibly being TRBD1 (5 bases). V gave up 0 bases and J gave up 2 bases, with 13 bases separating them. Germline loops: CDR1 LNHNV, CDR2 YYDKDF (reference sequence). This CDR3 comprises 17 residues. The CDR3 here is CATSRDSAGLTNEKLFF. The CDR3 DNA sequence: TGTGCCACCAGCAGAGATTCGGCAGGGTTGACTAATGAAAAACTGTTTTTT.

CDR3 sequence reads: CASTSRGQVNTEAFF. DNA of the CDR3: TGTGCCAGTACCTCCCGGGGACAGGTGAACACTGAAGCTTTCTTT. This rearrangement joins TRBV19 to TRBJ1-1; 8 bases align to TRBD1. Germline lookup yields CDR1 LNHDA and CDR2 SQIVND (reference sequence). J was trimmed by 0 bases and V by 7 bases; bases with no gene match: 7. The CDR3 covers 15 residues.

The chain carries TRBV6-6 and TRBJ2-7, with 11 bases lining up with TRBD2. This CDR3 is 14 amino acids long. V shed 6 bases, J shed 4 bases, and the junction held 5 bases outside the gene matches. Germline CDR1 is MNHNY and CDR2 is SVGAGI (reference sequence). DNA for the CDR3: TGTGCCAGCAGGGCCGGGACTAGCGGTTACGAGCAGTACTTC. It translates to CASRAGTSGYEQYF.

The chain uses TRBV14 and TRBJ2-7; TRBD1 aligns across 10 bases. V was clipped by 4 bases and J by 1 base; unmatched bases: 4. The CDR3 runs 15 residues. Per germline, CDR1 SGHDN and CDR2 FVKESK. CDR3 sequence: CASSRGTGESYEQYF. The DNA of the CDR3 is TGTGCCAGCAGCCGAGGGACAGGGGAGTCCTACGAGCAGTACTTC. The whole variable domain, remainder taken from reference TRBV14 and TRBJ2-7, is EAGVTQFPSHSVIEKGQTVTLRCDPISGHDNLYWYRRVMGKEIKFLLHFVKESKQDESGMPNNRFLAERTGGTYSTLKVQPAELEDSGVYFCASSRGTGESYEQYFGPGTRLTVT.

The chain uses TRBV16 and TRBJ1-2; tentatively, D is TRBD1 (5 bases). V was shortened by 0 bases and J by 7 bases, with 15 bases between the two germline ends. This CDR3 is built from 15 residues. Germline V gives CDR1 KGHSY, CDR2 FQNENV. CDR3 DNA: TGTGCCAGCAGCCAATCCGACAGACCGATGGGTGGCTACACCTTC. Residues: CASSQSDRPMGGYTF. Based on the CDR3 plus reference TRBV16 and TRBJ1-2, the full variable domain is GEEVAQTPKHLVRGEGQKAKLYCAPIKGHSYVFWYQQVLKNEFKFLISFQNENVFDETGMPKERFSAKCLPNSPCSLEIQATKLEDSAVYFCASSQSDRPMGGYTFGSGTRLTVV.

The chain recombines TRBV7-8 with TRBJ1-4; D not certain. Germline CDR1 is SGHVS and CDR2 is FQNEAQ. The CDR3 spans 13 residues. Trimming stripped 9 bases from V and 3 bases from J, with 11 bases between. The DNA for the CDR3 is TGTGCCAGTCGCCGGGATCCTAATGAAAAACTGTTTTTT. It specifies CASRRDPNEKLFF. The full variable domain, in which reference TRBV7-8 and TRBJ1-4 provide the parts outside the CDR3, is GAGVSQSPRYKVAKRGQDVALRCDPISGHVSLFWYQQALGQGPEFLTYFQNEAQLDKSGLPSDRFFAERPEGSVSTLKIQRTQQEDSAVYLCASRRDPNEKLFFGSGTQLSVL.

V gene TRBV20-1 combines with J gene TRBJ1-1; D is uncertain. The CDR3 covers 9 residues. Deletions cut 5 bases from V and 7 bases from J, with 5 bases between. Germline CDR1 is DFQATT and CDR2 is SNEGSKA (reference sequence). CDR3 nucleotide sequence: TGCAGTGCTTCGGGTGAAGCTTTCTTT. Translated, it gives CSASGEAFF.

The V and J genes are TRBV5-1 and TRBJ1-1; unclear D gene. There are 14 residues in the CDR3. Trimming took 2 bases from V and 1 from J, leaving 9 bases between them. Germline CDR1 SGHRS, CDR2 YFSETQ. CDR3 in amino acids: CASSFGSGNTEAFF. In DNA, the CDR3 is TGCGCCAGCAGCTTTGGTTCAGGGAACACTGAAGCTTTCTTT.

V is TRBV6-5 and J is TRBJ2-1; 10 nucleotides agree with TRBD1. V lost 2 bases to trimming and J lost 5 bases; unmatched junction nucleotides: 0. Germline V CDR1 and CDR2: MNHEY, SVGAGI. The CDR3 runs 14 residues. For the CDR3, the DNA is TGTGCCAGCAGTTACGGACAGGGGGACAATGAGCAGTTCTTC. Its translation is CASSYGQGDNEQFF.

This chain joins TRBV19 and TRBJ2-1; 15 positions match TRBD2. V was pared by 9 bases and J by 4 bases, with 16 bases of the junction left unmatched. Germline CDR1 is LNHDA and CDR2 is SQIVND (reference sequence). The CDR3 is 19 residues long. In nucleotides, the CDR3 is TGTGCCAGCAGGGGGTCCGGACTAGCGGGGGGGGCAGGGTACAATGAGCAGTTCTTC. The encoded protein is CASRGSGLAGGAGYNEQFF.

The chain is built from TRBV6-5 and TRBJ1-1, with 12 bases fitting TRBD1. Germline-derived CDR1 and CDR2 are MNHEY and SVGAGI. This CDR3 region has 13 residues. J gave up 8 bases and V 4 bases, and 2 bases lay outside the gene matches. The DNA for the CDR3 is TGTGCCAGCAGTTGGGACAGGGGGCTCGAAGCTTTCTTT. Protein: CASSWDRGLEAFF.

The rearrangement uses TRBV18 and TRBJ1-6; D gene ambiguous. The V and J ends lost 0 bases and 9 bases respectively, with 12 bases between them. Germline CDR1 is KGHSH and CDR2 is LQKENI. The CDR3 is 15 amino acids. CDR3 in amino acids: CASSPPTGSLSPLHF. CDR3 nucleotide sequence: TGTGCCAGCTCACCACCAACGGGATCCCTTTCACCCCTCCACTTT.

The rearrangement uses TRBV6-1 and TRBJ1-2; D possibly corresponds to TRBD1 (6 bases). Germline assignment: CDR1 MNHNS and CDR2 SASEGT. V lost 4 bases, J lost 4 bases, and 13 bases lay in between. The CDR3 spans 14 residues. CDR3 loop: CASSGKTGLYGYTF. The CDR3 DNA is TGTGCCAGCAGTGGAAAGACAGGACTCTATGGCTACACCTTC.

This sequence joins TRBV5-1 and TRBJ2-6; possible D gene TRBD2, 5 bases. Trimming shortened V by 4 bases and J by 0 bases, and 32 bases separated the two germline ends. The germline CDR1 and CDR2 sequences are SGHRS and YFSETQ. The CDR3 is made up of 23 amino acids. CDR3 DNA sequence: TGCGCCAGCAGCGCGGGCACCGGGTCCCCCGCGAGCGAGGCCTCCTCTGGGGCCAACGTCCTGACTTTC. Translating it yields CASSAGTGSPASEASSGANVLTF.

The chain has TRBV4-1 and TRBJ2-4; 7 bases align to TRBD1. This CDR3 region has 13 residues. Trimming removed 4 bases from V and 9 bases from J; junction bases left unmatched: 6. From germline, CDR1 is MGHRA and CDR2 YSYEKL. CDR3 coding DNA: TGCGCCAGCAGCCTAGAGACAGGGACCATTCAGTACTTC. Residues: CASSLETGTIQYF.